The clone carrying this TCR beta chain is classed as medium-sized (0.01 to 0.1%). What it recognizes is unknown. This entry belongs to a study of spatial heterogeneity in lung cancer. Whole-study results and caveats: Coverage of tumor T cells, an estimated figure, was approximately 7.4% for alpha and around 12% for beta chains. Ubiquitous expanded TCR counts tracked ubiquitous nonsynonymous mutations; regional expanded TCR counts tracked regional nonsynonymous mutations. Tumor mutation counts were tracked by expanded intratumoral alpha and beta TCR counts.

There are 15 residues in the CDR3. Trimming removed 0 bases at V and 0 bases at J, with 4 bases between. The germline V gene encodes CDR1 SGHRS and CDR2 YFSETQ. The time point denotes: sample taken at primary tumor resection. TCRdb re-called the 5' RACE reads with MiXCR, one entry per CDR3 protein. Here the sample spans 8,000 or so distinct CDR3 sequences, 7% being singletons. The sequence derives from a male donor with early-stage non-small cell lung cancer. Sequenced here: lung tumor tissue, sampled at surgery. The rearrangement joins TRBV5-1 to TRBJ2-6; D remains ambiguous. The CDR3 region has the DNA TGCGCCAGCAGCTTGGGGAGCTCTGGGGCCAACGTCCTGACTTTC. Translation gives CASSLGSSGANVLTF.